The present entry profiles one T cell receptor (beta chain) with its context. The antigen is unknown. The data belong to a study of T cell repertoires in cytomegalovirus infection. The overall study: Signatures in public TCR beta sequences pointed to both CMV infection and matching HLA type.

TCRdb redid the calling of the reads with MiXCR, one entry per CDR3 protein. The repertoire includes about 920,000 distinct CDR3 sequences, 31% of them detected once, and over 12% sits in the top ten. This clonotype originated in a human donor in good health (CMV status not recorded). Some clones in this sample may be carry-over from other donors' samples. The specimen comprised cultured CD8+ T cells from PBMCs, sampled from culture after CMV antigen stimulation.

CDR3 sequence reads: CASSPGTGEFTGELFF. The CDR3 bases are TGTGCCAGCAGTCCGGGGACAGGGGAGTTCACCGGGGAGCTGTTTTTT. The chain has TRBV12-3 or TRBV12-4 and TRBJ2-2; 10 bases line up with TRBD1. The ends lost 5 bases at V and 4 bases at J; junction bases unmatched: 7. CDR3 length: 16 residues.